One sample yielded the 3 T cell receptor beta chains listed below, sequenced in a study of blood T cell repertoires in COVID-19. Generated by immunoSEQ multiplex PCR, the TCRdb table keeps only in-frame clones and is missing some. The table has approximately 300,000 clones, over 90% seen once; the top ten hold 3.9%. Sample: PBMCs or T cells enriched from blood (not recorded which). The receptors were gathered from a woman in her 30s who had been exposed to COVID-19.

V and J are TRBV5-1 and TRBJ1-3, with TRBD1 matching over 7 bases. V lost 5 bases and J lost 0; bases outside the gene matches: 8. The germline CDR1 and CDR2 sequences are SGHRS and YFSETQ. The CDR3 sequence is 16 residues long. Written as DNA, the CDR3 is TGCGCCAGCAGACCGCAGGGGGGCAACTCTGGAAACACCATATATTTT. Its translation: CASRPQGGNSGNTIYF.

In its sample, this clone was seen a few times. This chain uses TRBV6-2 or TRBV6-3 with TRBJ1-5; TRBD1 is a possible D gene (6 bases). The germline V gene has CDR1 MNHEY and CDR2 SVGEGT. This CDR3 is built from 17 residues. Trimming cost V 5 bases and J 5 bases, with 22 bases left between them. CDR3 DNA: TGTGCCAGCAGTGTAATCCGAGGGCAGGGGATCGATCAGCCCCAGCATTTT. Translation gives CASSVIRGQGIDQPQHF.

The rearrangement uses TRBV6-2 or TRBV6-3 and TRBJ1-2; D call uncertain. The CDR3 extends over 11 amino acids. CDR1 and CDR2 (germline): MNHEY, SVGEGT. V was clipped by 6 bases and J by 5 bases, with 7 bases between them. The CDR3 loop is CASSLAYGYTF. The CDR3 DNA is TGTGCCAGCAGCCTTGCGTATGGCTACACCTTC.